The entry below describes one TCR beta chain. CDR1 and CDR2 (germline): KGHDR, SFDVKD. V lost 5 bases, J lost 8 bases, and 6 bases stayed unmatched. The CDR3 loop spans 14 amino acids. The entry originates in a study of blood T cell repertoires in COVID-19. Authors' data handling: Amplification of reference gene primers provided the estimated nucleated cell counts. The protocol was immunoSEQ multiplex PCR, while the TCRdb copy is restricted to in-frame clones and leaves out a portion. V and J calls and clone size follow that table, whereas D and trimming were derived from the DNA. The sample has approximately 100,000 clones, roughly four fifths seen once.

This receptor was identified in a woman older than 75 with active or convalescent COVID-19. Sequencing input: peripheral blood. The V gene is TRBV24-1, the J gene TRBJ2-1; TRBD2 aligns across 9 bases. In DNA, the CDR3 is TGTGCCACCAGTGCGGATAGCGGGAGACATGAGCAGTTCTTC. Encoded protein: CATSADSGRHEQFF.